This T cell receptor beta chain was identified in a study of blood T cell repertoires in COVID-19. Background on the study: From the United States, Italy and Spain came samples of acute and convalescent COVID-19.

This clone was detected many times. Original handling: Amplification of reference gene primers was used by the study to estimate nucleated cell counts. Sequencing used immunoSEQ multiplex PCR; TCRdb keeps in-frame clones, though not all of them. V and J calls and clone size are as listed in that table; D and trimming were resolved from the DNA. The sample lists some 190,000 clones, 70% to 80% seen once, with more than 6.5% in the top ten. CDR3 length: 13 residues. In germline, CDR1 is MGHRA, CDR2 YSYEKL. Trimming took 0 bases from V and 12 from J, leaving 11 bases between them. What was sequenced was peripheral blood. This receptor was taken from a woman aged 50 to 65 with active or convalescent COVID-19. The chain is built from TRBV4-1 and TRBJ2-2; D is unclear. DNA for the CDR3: TGCGCCAGCAGCCAAGATATGGGCAGAAAGCTGTTTTTT. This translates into CASSQDMGRKLFF.